The clone carrying this T cell receptor (beta chain) was seen only a few times. The record originates from a study of cytomegalovirus exposure and HLA in healthy donors. This CDR3 is 15 amino acids long. Trimming stripped 1 base from V and 4 bases from J, with 16 bases between. CDR1 and CDR2 from the germline V gene are SQVTM and ANQGSEA. The PCR used 60 Vbeta and 13 Jbeta primers. Repertoires were generated with immunoSEQ multiplex PCR, while TCRdb's copy carries only in-frame clones and drops some. The sample holds 150,000 to 200,000 clones, around a tenth seen once. The sequencing sample was made of PBMCs. The sequence derives from a woman in her twenties or thirties in good health and CMV-seropositive. The chain uses TRBV29-1 and TRBJ1-2; D is possibly TRBD1 (5 bases). The CDR3 sequence is CSVEAPVGRGYGYTF. The CDR3 DNA reads TGCAGCGTTGAAGCCCCCGTGGGGCGCGGCTATGGCTACACCTTC.